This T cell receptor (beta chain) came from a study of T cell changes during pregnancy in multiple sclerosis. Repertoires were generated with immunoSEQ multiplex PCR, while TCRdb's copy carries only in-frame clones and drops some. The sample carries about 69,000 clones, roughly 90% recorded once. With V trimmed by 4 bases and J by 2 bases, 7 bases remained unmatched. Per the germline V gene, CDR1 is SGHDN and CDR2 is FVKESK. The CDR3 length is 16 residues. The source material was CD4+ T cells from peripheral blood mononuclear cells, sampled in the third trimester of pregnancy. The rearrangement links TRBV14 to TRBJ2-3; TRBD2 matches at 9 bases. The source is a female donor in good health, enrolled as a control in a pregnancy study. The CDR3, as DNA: TGTGCCAGCAGCCCCCTGGGCGGGGGGGTCACAGATACGCAGTATTTT. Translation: CASSPLGGGVTDTQYF.